The sample holds many counts of the clone carrying this T cell receptor (beta chain). The antigen remains unidentified. The sample belongs to a study of Graves' ophthalmopathy and Graves' hyperthyroidism. Study-wide points: From stable hyperthyroidism, ophthalmopathy was separated by a 13-signature model with around 90% sensitivity and under 84% specificity.

Beta-chain TCR CDR3 regions were amplified from RNA transcripts. First-round RT-PCR employed HTBI primers, with a second-round multiplex PCR after it. TCRdb fed the multiplex PCR reads into MiXCR, producing one record per CDR3 protein. The sample carries approximately 330,000 distinct CDR3 sequences, under 20% recorded once. The V gene end was trimmed by 0 bases and the J gene end by 8 bases; junction bases not matched to a gene: 9. CDR3 size: 16 residues. CDR1 SGHRS and CDR2 YFSETQ come from the germline V gene. Input material: peripheral blood. This clonotype originated in an adult man with Graves' ophthalmopathy. V usage is TRBV5-1 and J usage is TRBJ2-4; 9 positions match TRBD2. The DNA of the CDR3 is TGCGCCAGCAGCTTGGCTTCGGCGGGAGGGATTGACATTCAGTACTTC. Its protein product is CASSLASAGGIDIQYF.